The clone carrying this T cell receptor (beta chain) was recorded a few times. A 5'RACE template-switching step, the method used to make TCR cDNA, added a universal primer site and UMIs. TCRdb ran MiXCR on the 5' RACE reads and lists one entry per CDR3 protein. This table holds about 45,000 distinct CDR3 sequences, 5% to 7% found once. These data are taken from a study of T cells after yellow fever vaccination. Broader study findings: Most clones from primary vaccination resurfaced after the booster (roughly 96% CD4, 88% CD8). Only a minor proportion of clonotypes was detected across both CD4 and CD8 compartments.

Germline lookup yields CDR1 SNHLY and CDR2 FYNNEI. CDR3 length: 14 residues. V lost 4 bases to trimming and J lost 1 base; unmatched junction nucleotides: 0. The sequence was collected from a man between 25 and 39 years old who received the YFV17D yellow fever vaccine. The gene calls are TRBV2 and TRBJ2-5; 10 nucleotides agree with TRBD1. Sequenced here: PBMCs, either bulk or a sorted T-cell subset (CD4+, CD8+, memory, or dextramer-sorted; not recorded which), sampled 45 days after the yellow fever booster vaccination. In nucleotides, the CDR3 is TGTGCCAGCAGTGGGGACAGGGGCCAAGAGACCCAGTACTTC. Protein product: CASSGDRGQETQYF.